This T cell receptor (beta chain) was sequenced in a study of T cell repertoires in cytomegalovirus infection. Findings and limits, study-wide: Summed frequency of shared TCR beta families picked out CMV carriers who also had the relevant HLA.

Turning to this clonotype: Its matching antigen is unknown.

From the reads, TCRdb called clonotypes with MiXCR, one entry per CDR3 protein. The sample has about 500,000 distinct CDR3 sequences; roughly 34% are singletons. Trimming left V 3 bases short and J 8 bases short, with 6 bases between. Looked up from germline, CDR1 is LNHDA and CDR2 is SQIVND (reference sequence). This CDR3 comprises 11 residues. The chain is built from TRBV19 and TRBJ2-3; D call uncertain. The TCR was taken from a human donor in good health (CMV status not recorded). Some clones in this sample may be carry-over from other donors' samples. The input for sequencing was cultured PBMCs, taken from culture after CMV antigen stimulation. The CDR3 DNA sequence: TGTGCCAGTAGTATTGATGGTACGCAGTATTTT. Its translation is CASSIDGTQYF. The complete variable domain, with remaining parts taken from reference TRBV19 and TRBJ2-3, reads DGGITQSPKYLFRKEGQNVTLSCEQNLNHDAMYWYRQDPGQGLRLIYYSQIVNDFQKGDIAEGYSVSREKKESFPLTVTSAQKNPTAFYLCASSIDGTQYFGPGTRLTVL.